This T cell receptor beta chain came from a study of blood T cell repertoires in COVID-19. Germline loops: CDR1 SGHTS, CDR2 YDEGEE. V lost 4 bases and J lost 11; bases outside the gene matches: 8. The CDR3 loop spans 13 amino acids. Assignment of participants to cohorts was predicated upon participant-reported clinical history. Profiled with immunoSEQ multiplex PCR; TCRdb holds only in-frame clones, not every one. The sample carries some 400,000 clones, just over 90% recorded once. This sequence was found in a woman in her 40s who had been exposed to COVID-19. This sequence joins TRBV5-8 and TRBJ1-1; 10 positions match TRBD1. The material sequenced was PBMCs or T cells enriched from blood (not recorded which). The CDR3 DNA is TGTGCCAGCAGCCCGGGACAGGGGTTTTCGGCTTTCTTT. Translating gives CASSPGQGFSAFF.